This record looks at one TCR beta chain sequence and its context. Antigen specificity is unknown. The data are from a study of blood T cells in healthy people across ages. Study outcomes and limitations: Older individuals had lower TCR beta diversity per million T cells (the decline was roughly linear).

CDR3 length: 20 residues. Combining a sample-barcoded 5' primer with a J-beta primer mix, a second PCR ran for about 7 to 12 cycles. MiXCR was run by TCRdb on the 5' RACE reads, yielding one entry per CDR3 protein. The sample holds about 640,000 distinct CDR3 sequences, about 30% seen once. The chain recombines TRBV12-3 or TRBV12-4 with TRBJ2-1; 16 bases agree with TRBD2. Matching the DNA end better, TRBJ2-7 makes the J call doubtful. The receptor's source is a woman aged 80 or older in good health. The specimen was blood. CDR3 DNA sequence: TGTGCCAGCAGACCCACCTGGGGACTAGCGGGGGGGCGGTCCTACAATGAGCAGTACTTC. Translation gives CASRPTWGLAGGRSYNEQYF.